This T cell receptor beta chain was identified during a study of early T cells in non-severe SARS-CoV-2 infection. Study results and limitations: Lookups in VDJdb leaned toward anti-spike CD8 responses and missed private and CD4 specificities.

Germline values: CDR1 SGHTA, CDR2 FQGTGA. Trimming at V came to 1 base and at J to 2 bases, leaving 5 bases not matched to a gene. This CDR3 region has 16 residues. This clonotype appeared many times. The antigen remains unidentified. Molecules of cDNA were individually given unique molecular identifiers that were attached to them. In TCRdb, the 5' RACE reads were re-called with MiXCR into one record per CDR3 protein. The sample lists approximately 45,000 distinct CDR3 sequences, roughly a tenth seen once, with around a tenth in the top ten. The chain carries TRBV7-3 and TRBJ2-3, with 8 bases that match TRBD2. This receptor was taken from an adult who was a healthcare worker with PCR-confirmed SARS-CoV-2 infection or an uninfected control (not recorded which). Sequenced: whole blood. The chain's CDR3 is CASSLIPRGATDTQYF. The CDR3 region has the DNA TGTGCCAGCAGCTTAATTCCGCGGGGGGCCACAGATACGCAGTATTTT. Complete variable domain (other parts from reference TRBV7-3 and TRBJ2-3): GAGVSQTPSNKVTEKGKYVELRCDPISGHTALYWYRQSLGQGPEFLIYFQGTGAADDSGLPNDRFFAVRPEGSVSTLKIQRTERGDSAVYLCASSLIPRGATDTQYFGPGTRLTVL.